The 30 T cell receptor beta chains below come from one sample, sequenced in a study of T cell repertoires in cytomegalovirus infection. A single record per CDR3 protein comes from TCRdb applying MiXCR to the reads. Of about 260,000 distinct CDR3 sequences listed, roughly 10% are singletons. Input material: PBMCs. These receptor sequences come from a human donor in good health (CMV status not recorded). Some clones in this sample may be carry-over from other donors' samples.

This clonotype was seen repeatedly, ten times or more. This chain links TRBV27 with TRBJ1-1; D possibly corresponds to TRBD1 (6 bases). V lost 4 bases to trimming and J lost 4 bases, with 13 bases between them. In germline, CDR1 is MNHEY, CDR2 SMNVEV (reference sequence). The length of the CDR3 is 14 residues. The CDR3 region has the DNA TGTGCCAGCAGTTCACAGGGTATTCGCACTGAAGCTTTCTTT. It specifies CASSSQGIRTEAFF.

V is TRBV14 and J is TRBJ2-7; D is ambiguous. CDR3 size: 13 residues. The germline gives CDR1 SGHDN, CDR2 FVKESK. Trimming removed 0 bases from V and 6 bases from J, with 9 bases in between. DNA of the CDR3: TGTGCCAGCAGCCAAGATCCGGGCCCCGAGCAGTACTTC. This sequence encodes CASSQDPGPEQYF.

This clonotype was seen ten or more times. The gene calls are TRBV7-2 and TRBJ2-7; 12 positions match TRBD1. Trimming removed 4 bases from V and 5 bases from J; junction bases left unmatched: 6. CDR1 and CDR2 (germline): SGHTA, FQGNSA. This CDR3 is built from 15 residues. The CDR3 loop reads CASSSSGTGGHEQYF. For the CDR3, the DNA is TGTGCCAGCAGCTCGTCCGGGACAGGGGGCCACGAGCAGTACTTC.

This clonotype showed up many times. The chain carries TRBV29-1 and TRBJ2-1, with 7 bases fitting TRBD1. V shed 7 bases, J shed 14 bases, and the junction held 11 bases outside the gene matches. Germline V gene data show CDR1 as SQVTM and CDR2 as ANQGSEA. The CDR3 has 11 residues. The chain's CDR3 is CSATETGSEFF. The CDR3 bases are TGCAGCGCTACTGAGACAGGGTCGGAGTTCTTC.

This clonotype occurred a few times. This sequence joins TRBV5-5 and TRBJ1-4; D is perhaps TRBD1 (5 bases). Trimming took off 2 bases at V and 5 bases at J, with 10 bases between the two ends. CDR3 length: 14 residues. The germline gives CDR1 SGHKS, CDR2 YYEKEE (reference sequence). The DNA for the CDR3 is TGTGCCAGCAGCTTCCAGGGCAGAAATGAAAAACTGTTTTTT. This sequence encodes CASSFQGRNEKLFF.

The V and J genes are TRBV5-6 and TRBJ2-1; TRBD2 agrees at 9 bases. The CDR3 runs 16 residues. Trimming removed 1 base from V and 9 bases from J; junction bases left unmatched: 11. CDR1 is SGHDT, CDR2 YYEEEE, per germline. The CDR3 bases are TGTGCCAGCAGCTTGAAGGCGGGAGGGCCGATGAGTGAGCAGTTCTTC. It translates to CASSLKAGGPMSEQFF.

This clonotype has ten or more counts. This chain connects TRBV5-1 to TRBJ1-2; D may be TRBD1 (5 bases). The germline V gene has CDR1 SGHRS and CDR2 YFSETQ. V was cut by 4 bases and J by 4 bases, with 14 bases left in between. CDR3 length: 14 amino acids. The CDR3 sequence is CASSPTGGVYGYTF. CDR3 sequence (DNA): TGCGCCAGCAGCCCCACGGGGGGAGTCTATGGCTACACCTTC. Supplemented by reference TRBV5-1 and TRBJ1-2, the full variable domain reads KAGVTQTPRYLIKTRGQQVTLSCSPISGHRSVSWYQQTPGQGLQFLFEYFSETQRNKGNFPGRFSGRQFSNSRSEMNVSTLELGDSALYLCASSPTGGVYGYTFGSGTRLTVV.

There are many counts of this clonotype. The V gene is TRBV4-3, the J gene TRBJ2-3, with a tentative D call TRBD1 (5 bases). V was trimmed by 1 base and J by 9 bases, leaving 8 bases between them. Germline values: CDR1 LGHNA, CDR2 YSLEER. The CDR3 length is 12 residues. This chain's CDR3 is CASSQGPGTQYF. CDR3 sequence (DNA): TGCGCCAGCAGCCAAGGACCAGGGACGCAGTATTTT.

This clonotype was seen a few times. The V call is TRBV6-2 or TRBV6-3, the J call TRBJ1-1; D might be TRBD1 (5 bases). Germline-derived CDR1 and CDR2 are MNHEY and SVGEGT. The CDR3 runs to 15 residues. V was cut by 3 bases and J by 2 bases, with 13 bases left in between. The CDR3 DNA reads TGTGCCAGCAGTTATGGGGACGGAGGAAACACTGAAGCTTTCTTT. As protein: CASSYGDGGNTEAFF.

V is TRBV18 and J is TRBJ1-1; no firm D call. The CDR3 is 15 amino acids. V lost 3 bases to trimming and J lost 4 bases, with 15 bases between them. CDR1 and CDR2 (germline): KGHSH, LQKENI. This CDR3 reads CASSPPGLGGTEAFF. Written as DNA, the CDR3 is TGTGCCAGCTCACCGCCGGGCCTTGGCGGCACTGAAGCTTTCTTT. The whole variable domain, filled in from reference TRBV18 and TRBJ1-1, reads NAGVMQNPRHLVRRRGQEARLRCSPMKGHSHVYWYRQLPEEGLKFMVYLQKENIIDESGMPKERFSAEFPKEGPSILRIQQVVRGDSAAYFCASSPPGLGGTEAFFGQGTRLTVV.

This clonotype was counted ten times or more. The chain carries TRBV7-8 and TRBJ2-1, with D perhaps matching TRBD1 (5 bases). V was trimmed by 6 bases and J by 6 bases, leaving 12 bases between them. The CDR3 has 13 amino acids. From germline, CDR1 is SGHVS and CDR2 FQNEAQ. CDR3 sequence (DNA): TGTGCCAGCAGGATTCAGGGATCCAATGAGCAGTTCTTC. It translates to CASRIQGSNEQFF. Drawing the rest from reference TRBV7-8 and TRBJ2-1, the complete variable domain is GAGVSQSPRYKVAKRGQDVALRCDPISGHVSLFWYQQALGQGPEFLTYFQNEAQLDKSGLPSDRFFAERPEGSVSTLKIQRTQQEDSAVYLCASRIQGSNEQFFGPGTRLTVL.

This clonotype was detected only a few times. The chain joins TRBV29-1 to TRBJ1-1; D possibly corresponds to TRBD1 (5 bases). This CDR3 is built from 10 residues. Germline CDR1 and CDR2: SQVTM and ANQGSEA. The V end lost 5 bases, the J end lost 7 bases, and 8 bases lay between the germline ends. In DNA, the CDR3 is TGCAGCGTTTGGGACGGTGAAGCTTTCTTT. Encoded protein: CSVWDGEAFF.

This clonotype was seen many times. This chain connects TRBV6-6 to TRBJ2-5; D gene ambiguous. Between the trimmed V and J ends, which lost 7 bases and 2 bases, there was a span of 5 bases. The germline V gene encodes CDR1 MNHNY and CDR2 SVGAGI (reference sequence). This CDR3 comprises 11 residues. CDR3 nucleotide sequence: TGTGCCAGCACCCAACAAGAGACCCAGTACTTC. This gives the protein CASTQQETQYF.

This clonotype came up many times. The chain combines TRBV7-2 with TRBJ1-5; 7 bases agree with TRBD1. There are 13 residues in the CDR3. Losses at the gene ends were 4 bases for V and 13 bases for J; bases not matched to a gene: 10. The germline gives CDR1 SGHTA, CDR2 FQGNSA. CDR3 amino acids: CASSSEQGFGQHF. The CDR3 bases are TGTGCCAGCAGCTCAGAACAGGGGTTTGGGCAGCATTTT.

At least ten counts were recorded for this clonotype. The chain joins TRBV7-8 to TRBJ2-6; the D gene is possibly TRBD2 (6 bases). CDR3 length equals 17 residues. In germline, CDR1 is SGHVS, CDR2 FQNEAQ. V was trimmed by 1 base and J by 0 bases, leaving 10 bases between them. The CDR3 DNA sequence: TGTGCCAGCAGCTTAGTTGGAGGGGCCTCTGGGGCCAACGTCCTGACTTTC. Translation gives CASSLVGGASGANVLTF.

This clonotype turned up a few times. The chain recombines TRBV6-1 with TRBJ1-6; weak D call: TRBD1 (6 bases). Deletions cut 4 bases from V and 7 bases from J, with 11 bases between. This CDR3 is 14 amino acids long. Germline V lookup: CDR1 MNHNS, CDR2 SASEGT. The CDR3 loop reads CASSARGRNSPLHF. Written as DNA, the CDR3 is TGTGCCAGCAGTGCCAGGGGTCGGAATTCACCCCTCCACTTT.

J is TRBJ2-1 and V is TRBV12-3 or TRBV12-4; D remains ambiguous. This CDR3 comprises 15 residues. Trimming shortened V by 3 bases and J by 0 bases, and 9 bases separated the two germline ends. CDR3 sequence reads: CASSFYKSSYNEQFF. The CDR3 DNA reads TGTGCCAGCAGTTTTTACAAGAGCTCCTACAATGAGCAGTTCTTC.

This chain connects TRBV5-1 to TRBJ2-1; 8 nucleotides align to TRBD2. Unmatched junction bases numbered 10, after V lost 2 bases and J lost 3 bases. The germline V gene encodes CDR1 SGHRS and CDR2 YFSETQ. The CDR3 has 17 residues. This CDR3 reads CASSLEASGRSYNEQFF. The CDR3 region has the DNA TGCGCCAGCAGCTTAGAAGCGAGCGGGAGAAGCTACAATGAGCAGTTCTTC.

The V and J genes are TRBV14 and TRBJ1-1; no clear D. V was trimmed by 1 base and J by 4 bases, leaving 10 bases between them. CDR3 length equals 14 residues. CDR1 is SGHDN and CDR2 is FVKESK in the germline V gene. For the CDR3, the DNA is TGTGCCAGCAGCCAAGTGGGGTTTGGCACTGAAGCTTTCTTT. Amino acid sequence: CASSQVGFGTEAFF.

Many counts were recorded for this clonotype. This chain joins TRBV7-2 and TRBJ2-5, with 11 bases identical to TRBD2. Germline V gives CDR1 SGHTA, CDR2 FQGNSA. Losses at the gene ends were 6 bases for V and 9 bases for J; bases not matched to a gene: 12. The CDR3 is 15 residues long. The CDR3 loop is CASRPGTSGRGAQYF. The CDR3 DNA follows: TGTGCCAGCAGGCCCGGGACTAGCGGAAGGGGCGCCCAGTACTTC. Filled out from reference TRBV7-2 and TRBJ2-5, the complete variable domain reads GAGVSQSPSNKVTEKGKDVELRCDPISGHTALYWYRQSLGQGLEFLIYFQGNSAPDKSGLPSDRFSAERTGGSVSTLTIQRTQQEDSAVYLCASRPGTSGRGAQYFGPGTRLLVL.

This clonotype was detected many times. In DNA, the CDR3 is TGTGCCAGCAGCCAAGCGGGCGGGGGGACCTACGAGCAGTACTTC. Protein: CASSQAGGGTYEQYF. The chain links TRBV11-2 to TRBJ2-7, with 8 bases aligning to TRBD2. Germline trimming cut 5 bases from V and 2 bases from J; bases unmatched to any gene: 8. The CDR3 runs to 15 residues. The germline V gene has CDR1 SGHAT and CDR2 FQNNGV. Full variable domain (remainder filled in from reference TRBV11-2 and TRBJ2-7): EAGVAQSPRYKIIEKRQSVAFWCNPISGHATLYWYQQILGQGPKLLIQFQNNGVVDDSQLPKDRFSAERLKGVDSTLKIQPAKLEDSAVYLCASSQAGGGTYEQYFGPGTRLTVT.

This clonotype was seen many times. This chain joins TRBV7-2 and TRBJ2-1; 7 positions agree with TRBD2. J was trimmed by 9 bases and V by 1 base; bases with no gene match: 9. The CDR3 runs to 15 residues. CDR1 is SGHTA and CDR2 is FQGNSA in the germline V gene. For the CDR3, the DNA is TGTGCCAGCAGCTTAGTTGCGGGAGCCCTCGGTGAGCAGTTCTTC. Translated: CASSLVAGALGEQFF.

The V and J genes are TRBV20-1 and TRBJ1-2; TRBD1 agrees at 9 bases. Germline V CDR1 and CDR2: DFQATT, SNEGSKA (reference sequence). J lost 2 bases, V lost 6 bases, and 4 bases had no gene match. The CDR3 has 13 residues. The CDR3 DNA follows: TGCAGTGCCCAGGACAGGGGAAACTATGGCTACACCTTC. Residues: CSAQDRGNYGYTF.

This clonotype turned up a few times. The chain recombines TRBV28 with TRBJ2-4, with 9 bases fitting TRBD1. Trimming at V came to 7 bases and at J to 6 bases, leaving 4 bases not matched to a gene. CDR3 size: 13 residues. The germline V gene has CDR1 MDHEN and CDR2 SYDVKM. The DNA of the CDR3 is TGTGCCAGCACCCCGACAGGGGGAAACATTCAGTACTTC. Translating gives CASTPTGGNIQYF.

This clonotype was seen at least ten times. CDR3 residues: CSVEVKGSPLHF. The CDR3 nucleotides read TGCAGCGTTGAAGTCAAGGGTTCACCCCTCCACTTT. This chain connects TRBV29-1 to TRBJ1-6, with no clear D. Germline lookup yields CDR1 SQVTM and CDR2 ANQGSEA. The CDR3 sequence is 12 residues long. V lost 1 base and J lost 9, with 7 bases in between.

The table lists this clonotype with a few counts. The genes are TRBV20-1 and TRBJ2-3; D remains unclear. CDR3 length: 15 residues. Per the germline V gene, CDR1 is DFQATT and CDR2 is SNEGSKA (reference sequence). V was clipped by 0 bases and J by 2 bases, with 12 bases between them. CDR3 nucleotides: TGCAGTGCTAGAGATCACCGGCAGATCACAGATACGCAGTATTTT. Translating it yields CSARDHRQITDTQYF.

This clonotype was counted at least ten times. The rearrangement uses TRBV28 and TRBJ2-5; 8 nucleotides line up with TRBD2. CDR1 MDHEN and CDR2 SYDVKM come from the germline V gene. After removal of 5 bases from V and 3 bases from J, the junction contained 5 bases not matched to a gene. This CDR3 spans 14 amino acids. CDR3 nucleotide sequence: TGTGCCAGCAGTCCCAGCGGGGGAGAAGAGACCCAGTACTTC. This codes for CASSPSGGEETQYF. Based on the CDR3 plus reference TRBV28 and TRBJ2-5, the full variable domain is DVKVTQSSRYLVKRTGEKVFLECVQDMDHENMFWYRQDPGLGLRLIYFSYDVKMKEKGDIPEGYSVSREKKERFSLILESASTNQTSMYLCASSPSGGEETQYFGPGTRLLVL.

The chain couples TRBV20-1 to TRBJ2-5; 11 nucleotides line up with TRBD2. Unmatched junction bases numbered 5, after V lost 2 bases and J lost 0 bases. Germline V gives CDR1 DFQATT, CDR2 SNEGSKA (reference sequence). The CDR3 extends over 16 amino acids. This CDR3 is CSARFWGLADQETQYF. The CDR3 nucleotides are TGCAGTGCTAGATTTTGGGGACTAGCGGACCAAGAGACCCAGTACTTC.

This clonotype was observed a handful of times. V usage is TRBV29-1 and J usage is TRBJ2-4; a weak D match, TRBD1 (6 bases). This CDR3 has 14 amino acids. Germline values: CDR1 SQVTM, CDR2 ANQGSEA. V lost 5 bases and J lost 7, with 18 bases in between. Here the CDR3 DNA reads TGCAGCGTTTCTACATCTGGGGGCTTGAACATTCAGTACTTC. Translated: CSVSTSGGLNIQYF.

This clonotype was counted many times. The J gene is TRBJ1-6, the V gene TRBV5-1; no firm D call. Trimming left V 2 bases short and J 0 bases short, with 12 bases between. CDR3 length: 17 residues. Germline CDR1 is SGHRS and CDR2 is YFSETQ. CDR3 DNA sequence: TGCGCCAGCAGCTTCAGCCCGTCGAGCTCCTATAATTCACCCCTCCACTTT. This encodes CASSFSPSSSYNSPLHF. Together with reference TRBV5-1 and TRBJ1-6, the CDR3 gives the full variable domain: KAGVTQTPRYLIKTRGQQVTLSCSPISGHRSVSWYQQTPGQGLQFLFEYFSETQRNKGNFPGRFSGRQFSNSRSEMNVSTLELGDSALYLCASSFSPSSSYNSPLHFGNGTRLTVT.